The rows below give T cell receptor beta chains drawn from one sample of a study of blood T cell repertoires in COVID-19. The data were produced by immunoSEQ multiplex PCR, yet TCRdb's version contains in-frame clones alone and is incomplete. The table has over 65,000 clones, 90% seen once; the top ten hold about 7.1%. The specimen was peripheral blood. These receptors all come from a human donor in a cohort sampled during active COVID-19. CDR3s include the opening cysteine and the closing phenylalanine or tryptophan. The D gene is left open where the match is weak.

J: TRBJ1-6; V: TRBV27; D: TRBD1; CDR3: CASSLRTGGISPLHF
J: TRBJ2-5; V: TRBV10-3; D: NA; CDR3: CAISESPSSQETQYF
J: TRBJ2-3; V: TRBV10-3; D: TRBD2; CDR3: CAISDSPTSGGSTDTQYF
J: TRBJ1-6; V: TRBV7-8; D: TRBD1; CDR3: CASSLAETGGLHF
J: TRBJ1-5; V: TRBV5-1; D: TRBD1; CDR3: CASSLVSGGPYSNQPQHF
J: TRBJ1-1; V: TRBV7-6; D: TRBD1; CDR3: CASSEGQGASDEAFF
J: TRBJ2-7; V: TRBV6-6; D: NA; CDR3: CASSQETGSYEQYF
J: TRBJ1-5; V: TRBV19; D: NA; CDR3: CASSSFEFQPQHF
J: TRBJ1-3; V: TRBV6-6; D: NA; CDR3: CATTTGSGNTIYF
J: TRBJ2-7; V: TRBV7-2; D: TRBD1; CDR3: CASSGGQGAPYEQYF
J: TRBJ2-2; V: TRBV3-1/TRBV3-2; D: NA; CDR3: CASSQGDAGRELFF
J: TRBJ1-6; V: TRBV19; D: NA; CDR3: CASSAQERSYNSPLHF
J: TRBJ2-5; V: TRBV7-2; D: TRBD2; CDR3: CASSWGTSGGLLETQYF
J: TRBJ2-1; V: TRBV6-5; D: TRBD1; CDR3: CASSYSQGANEQFF
J: TRBJ2-7; V: TRBV2; D: NA; CDR3: CASSSGLASEQYF
J: TRBJ2-3; V: TRBV11-2; D: NA; CDR3: CASSLGFGGGSSTDTQYF
J: TRBJ2-1; V: TRBV4-3; D: TRBD2; CDR3: CASSHQRGGYNEQFF
J: TRBJ1-3; V: TRBV11-2; D: NA; CDR3: CASSPQRYSGNTIYF
J: TRBJ2-4; V: TRBV6-1; D: NA; CDR3: CASSDMSDIQYF
J: TRBJ1-6; V: TRBV25-1; D: TRBD1; CDR3: CASSWDRDNSPLHF
J: TRBJ2-7; V: TRBV30; D: TRBD1; CDR3: CAWKQGAYEQYF
J: TRBJ2-3; V: TRBV5-1; D: NA; CDR3: CASSSGGPPDTQYF
J: TRBJ1-2; V: TRBV5-5; D: NA; CDR3: CASSHPEGGYTF
J: TRBJ1-6; V: TRBV4-3; D: NA; CDR3: CASSQVDSSYNSPLHF
J: TRBJ1-1; V: TRBV3-1/TRBV3-2; D: NA; CDR3: CASSQAQGKTEAFF
J: TRBJ1-1; V: TRBV18; D: TRBD1; CDR3: CASSLQQGGLDTEAFF
J: TRBJ2-7; V: TRBV28; D: TRBD1; CDR3: CASRPTTGPGSYEQYF
J: TRBJ1-1; V: TRBV5-1; D: TRBD1; CDR3: CASSSTGNEAFF
J: TRBJ2-5; V: TRBV23-1; D: NA; CDR3: CASSHTGRRNQETQYF
J: TRBJ1-1; V: TRBV9; D: NA; CDR3: CASSVGADTEAFF
J: TRBJ1-5; V: TRBV3-1/TRBV3-2; D: NA; CDR3: CASSLVGGGNQPQHF
J: TRBJ2-5; V: TRBV7-7; D: TRBD2; CDR3: CASSLGELAVETQYF
J: TRBJ2-3; V: TRBV9; D: TRBD2; CDR3: CASSVGVSGASDTQYF
J: TRBJ2-3; V: TRBV6-5; D: TRBD2; CDR3: CASNLLAGLTDTQYF
J: TRBJ1-3; V: TRBV11-3; D: NA; CDR3: CASSLGAASGNTIYF
J: TRBJ2-7; V: TRBV5-1; D: NA; CDR3: CASSWGLANPGYEQYF
J: TRBJ2-5; V: TRBV5-1; D: TRBD2; CDR3: CASSPGLAGTQETQYF
J: TRBJ2-3; V: TRBV24-1; D: TRBD1; CDR3: CATSESGTGWYTDTQYF
J: TRBJ2-1; V: TRBV11-3; D: TRBD2; CDR3: CASSLRGVSNEQFF
J: TRBJ1-2; V: TRBV5-6; D: TRBD1; CDR3: CVSSRDRRAYGYTF
J: TRBJ2-7; V: TRBV4-3; D: TRBD1; CDR3: CASSQGAGQGGYEQYF
J: TRBJ1-6; V: TRBV7-2; D: TRBD1; CDR3: CASSSGDRANSPLHF
J: TRBJ2-3; V: TRBV5-1; D: TRBD2; CDR3: CASSPGLAGLSDTQYF
J: TRBJ2-2; V: TRBV5-5; D: NA; CDR3: CASSPIPMGAGELFF
J: TRBJ2-2; V: TRBV4-3; D: TRBD1; CDR3: CASSQDRWQGVGELFF
J: TRBJ2-3; V: TRBV3-1/TRBV3-2; D: TRBD2; CDR3: CASSQAGTSGGAGDTQYF
J: TRBJ1-1; V: TRBV6-5; D: TRBD1; CDR3: CASSKQGALNTEAFF
J: TRBJ1-1; V: TRBV10-3; D: TRBD1; CDR3: CAISESPDRGGKAFF
J: TRBJ2-6; V: TRBV6-1; D: TRBD1; CDR3: CASSEGRGQGANVLTF
J: TRBJ1-1; V: TRBV6-2/TRBV6-3; D: TRBD1; CDR3: CASSTRTGLGTEAFF
J: TRBJ2-2; V: TRBV5-5; D: NA; CDR3: CASSLKTDTGELFF
J: TRBJ2-2; V: TRBV6-1; D: NA; CDR3: CASSEEAGFWYGKTGELFF
J: TRBJ2-5; V: TRBV28; D: NA; CDR3: CASRAPTGGQETQYF
J: TRBJ2-5; V: TRBV5-1; D: TRBD2; CDR3: CASSFGTSGGETQYF
J: TRBJ2-7; V: TRBV15; D: TRBD1; CDR3: CATSRDSTYEQYF
J: TRBJ2-2; V: TRBV7-2; D: TRBD2; CDR3: CASSFLAGGNTGELFF